This is a list of T cell receptor beta chains from one sample in a study of identical twins. MiXCR, applied by TCRdb to the 5' RACE reads, yields one record per CDR3 protein. Of approximately 620,000 distinct CDR3 sequences in the sample, 8.6% were seen once. These data were also filed under a second study, of yellow fever vaccine responses in identical twins.

Sequencing was performed on PBMCs. These receptors were taken from a woman under 30 in good health. The CDR3 runs from the conserved cysteine through the conserved F or W.

V gene: TRBV12-3/TRBV12-4; CDR3 length: 16; J gene: TRBJ2-3; CDR3 protein: CASSFRAGSSTDTQYF
V gene: TRBV2; CDR3 length: 15; J gene: TRBJ2-1; CDR3 protein: CASSETSGGTGEQFF
V gene: TRBV5-8; CDR3 length: 15; J gene: TRBJ2-1; CDR3 protein: CASSFPSKSYNEQFF
V gene: TRBV15; CDR3 length: 15; J gene: TRBJ2-1; CDR3 protein: CATSGTGGSYNEQFF
V gene: TRBV24-1; CDR3 length: 12; J gene: TRBJ2-1; CDR3 protein: CATSDFAGQQFF
V gene: TRBV18; CDR3 length: 14; J gene: TRBJ2-7; CDR3 protein: CASSPPEGSDEQYF
V gene: TRBV29-1; CDR3 length: 15; J gene: TRBJ2-1; CDR3 protein: CSVGRQLETYNEQFF
V gene: TRBV6-5; CDR3 length: 14; J gene: TRBJ1-6; CDR3 protein: CASSYTSRISPLHF
V gene: TRBV28; CDR3 length: 12; J gene: TRBJ1-2; CDR3 protein: CASSKDSYGYTF
V gene: TRBV9; CDR3 length: 16; J gene: TRBJ1-6; CDR3 protein: CASSFGNGGGNSPLHF
V gene: TRBV25-1; CDR3 length: 14; J gene: TRBJ1-1; CDR3 protein: CASSEWGGSTEAFF
V gene: TRBV5-1; CDR3 length: 15; J gene: TRBJ2-7; CDR3 protein: CASSFSGTVGHEQYF
V gene: TRBV20-1; CDR3 length: 17; J gene: TRBJ2-7; CDR3 protein: CSARAPPSGPWGYEQYF
V gene: TRBV25-1; CDR3 length: 15; J gene: TRBJ2-7; CDR3 protein: CASGQAGGSSYEQYF
V gene: TRBV24-1; CDR3 length: 13; J gene: TRBJ2-3; CDR3 protein: CATSGTTTDTQYF
V gene: TRBV5-1; CDR3 length: 14; J gene: TRBJ1-1; CDR3 protein: CASSLGGLGTEAFF
V gene: TRBV5-1; CDR3 length: 15; J gene: TRBJ2-7; CDR3 protein: CASSLAGQGFGEQYF
V gene: TRBV12-3/TRBV12-4; CDR3 length: 17; J gene: TRBJ2-2; CDR3 protein: CASSPNGWGRDTGELFF
V gene: TRBV7-8; CDR3 length: 16; J gene: TRBJ2-1; CDR3 protein: CASSPQLAGGANEQFF
V gene: TRBV9; CDR3 length: 15; J gene: TRBJ2-5; CDR3 protein: CASSASGGTRETQYF
V gene: TRBV10-3; CDR3 length: 16; J gene: TRBJ2-3; CDR3 protein: CAISDPPSGNTDTQYF
V gene: TRBV6-1; CDR3 length: 15; J gene: TRBJ1-2; CDR3 protein: CASSVDRVGYYGYTF
V gene: TRBV7-8; CDR3 length: 18; J gene: TRBJ1-6; CDR3 protein: CASSLPSGAGSASSPLHF
V gene: TRBV4-1; CDR3 length: 22; J gene: TRBJ2-1; CDR3 protein: CASSALLEPGQGARLSYNEQFF
V gene: TRBV20-1; CDR3 length: 16; J gene: TRBJ2-3; CDR3 protein: CSARDYRDGSTDTQYF
V gene: TRBV7-2; CDR3 length: 15; J gene: TRBJ2-7; CDR3 protein: CASSFRTGSNDEQYF
V gene: TRBV5-4; CDR3 length: 15; J gene: TRBJ2-7; CDR3 protein: CASSLLTSGTGEQYF
V gene: TRBV6-2/TRBV6-3; CDR3 length: 14; J gene: TRBJ2-7; CDR3 protein: CASNHGDSFYEQYF
V gene: TRBV5-1; CDR3 length: 14; J gene: TRBJ2-7; CDR3 protein: CASSFGGPIYEQYF
V gene: TRBV6-5; CDR3 length: 16; J gene: TRBJ2-6; CDR3 protein: CASSFAGSPGANVLTF
V gene: TRBV7-2; CDR3 length: 16; J gene: TRBJ2-7; CDR3 protein: CASSFPLAGGNYEQYF
V gene: TRBV7-9; CDR3 length: 10; J gene: TRBJ2-1; CDR3 protein: CASSSVEQFF
V gene: TRBV4-3; CDR3 length: 15; J gene: TRBJ2-5; CDR3 protein: CASSQGRDNQESQYF
V gene: TRBV14; CDR3 length: 15; J gene: TRBJ1-6; CDR3 protein: CASSQAGVGNSPLHF
V gene: TRBV6-5; CDR3 length: 16; J gene: TRBJ2-7; CDR3 protein: CASSYVPPRGTYEQYF
V gene: TRBV10-3; CDR3 length: 13; J gene: TRBJ2-5; CDR3 protein: CATGEGSVETQYF
V gene: TRBV12-3/TRBV12-4; CDR3 length: 11; J gene: TRBJ2-1; CDR3 protein: CASSPFNEQFF
V gene: TRBV6-2/TRBV6-3; CDR3 length: 16; J gene: TRBJ2-7; CDR3 protein: CASSYSLRQGAYEQYF
V gene: TRBV7-9; CDR3 length: 17; J gene: TRBJ2-5; CDR3 protein: CASSYRRGAAGQETQYF
V gene: TRBV6-1; CDR3 length: 14; J gene: TRBJ1-5; CDR3 protein: CASGLKGSLQPQHF
V gene: TRBV3-1; CDR3 length: 19; J gene: TRBJ2-7; CDR3 protein: CASSQAFVQTSGEPYEQYF
V gene: TRBV4-2; CDR3 length: 15; J gene: TRBJ2-2; CDR3 protein: CASSLRQKNVGELFF
V gene: TRBV3-1; CDR3 length: 16; J gene: TRBJ2-2; CDR3 protein: CASSQPSGGRAGELFF
V gene: TRBV20-1; CDR3 length: 16; J gene: TRBJ2-4; CDR3 protein: CSARGQRGAGKNIQYF
V gene: TRBV28; CDR3 length: 14; J gene: TRBJ2-5; CDR3 protein: CASTVGRGKETQYF
V gene: TRBV14; CDR3 length: 13; J gene: TRBJ2-7; CDR3 protein: CASSPQGIGEQYF
V gene: TRBV12-3/TRBV12-4; CDR3 length: 15; J gene: TRBJ2-1; CDR3 protein: CASSPTGTSRGEQFF
V gene: TRBV5-1; CDR3 length: 18; J gene: TRBJ2-3; CDR3 protein: CASSFASGGGADTDTQYF
V gene: TRBV7-9; CDR3 length: 15; J gene: TRBJ2-5; CDR3 protein: CASSSLLGGLETQYF
V gene: TRBV5-1; CDR3 length: 14; J gene: TRBJ1-1; CDR3 protein: CASSGGQWNTEAFF